This TCR beta chain was observed in a study of T-cell memory formation after mild COVID-19 (dated by TCRdb to 2020 to 2022). General notes on the study: TCR sequence clusters from the two donors were largely donor specific. Longitudinal TCRalpha and TCRbeta repertoire sequencing tracked T-cell clones expanding and contracting after mild COVID-19 in a couple of donors. Two young, previously healthy adult volunteers, one female and one male, were included in the cohort.

Ficoll-Paque density gradient centrifugation was used to isolate PBMCs. Turning to this clonotype: It lacks a known antigen. Base qualities are not recorded, but no much larger clone differs from it by a single base.

The CDR3 holds 14 amino acids from the cysteine to the phenylalanine. The CDR3 DNA has 42 bases and is translated from base 1. V sheds 4 bases and J sheds 9 bases, leaving 16 bases between their ends. In the germline V gene (reference sequence), CDR1 corresponds to LNHDA and CDR2 to SQIVND. What the authors observed across the whole study: The detection of some responding clones in pre-infection memory suggests that pre-existing cross-reactive memory T cells joined the SARS-CoV-2 response. Clones that contracted from day 15 to 85 showed balanced CD4/CD8 phenotypes, whereas a second wave of clones that expanded from day 15 to 37 leaned towards CD4+. Contracting CD4+ clones turned up mainly in the CM and EM memory subsets, whereas EMRA was where CD8+ clones were enriched. The study covered only two mild cases, and larger cohorts including severe cases with pre-infection samples were considered necessary. SARS-CoV-2 specificity was not confirmed for the second-wave clones peaking on day 37.

Sequenced on an Illumina NovaSeq 6000. cDNA libraries for TCRalpha and TCRbeta were prepared by 5'RACE using constant-segment primers, with sample barcodes and unique molecular identifiers added. RNA was extracted from every sample with Trizol reagent. The libraries were amplified in two PCR steps, and the second step added a second sample barcode and Illumina TruSeq adapters. Sequencing of libraries was performed on an Illumina NovaSeq with 2 x 150 bp paired-end reads. In the paper's pipeline: Demultiplexing of reads and collapsing into UMI-guided consensus sequences were performed with migec v1.2.7. Using mixcr v2.1.11, UMI consensuses were aligned to TRA and TRB V and J templates and then assembled into clonotypes. A clonotype was counted as expanded or contracted only if both edgeR and NoisET called the change significant, with noise models trained on biological replicates. edgeR calls used a false discovery rate-adjusted p below 0.01 and a log2 fold-change threshold of 1. As an exploratory analysis of dynamics, PCA with hierarchical clustering was applied to max-normalized trajectories of the 1000 most abundant clonotypes. Each responding clone was given a CD4 or CD8 phenotype based on the CD4+ and CD8+ repertoires, which had been sequenced separately. TCRdb itself trimmed the public reads at Q25 with fastp, ran MiXCR and retained productive beta chains. Rows merge per CDR3 protein into single entries with the most common DNA and genes. These V and J calls are TCRdb output, not the study's own analysis. The table for this sample lists hundreds of thousands of distinct CDR3 sequences; around 20% of them were counted only once. Under 15% of the sample goes to the ten largest clones.

Sequenced: PBMCs or a T cell subset sorted from them (not recorded which). The sequence is built from TRBV19 and TRBJ2-1; TRBD2 is a weak D gene call, 6 bases matching. This sequence originates from an adult woman who had mild COVID-19 (a few samples of this study predate the infection). The sample titles of this study are shuffled in the database, so cell type and time point are left out; the donor was told from shared clones. The CDR3 in this case is CASSTPDYPAEQFF. The nucleotide sequence is TGTGCCAGTAGTACTCCGGACTATCCCGCTGAGCAGTTCTTC.